These 32 T cell receptor beta chains were all obtained from the same sample, sequenced in a study of cytomegalovirus exposure and HLA in healthy donors. Primers included in the PCR were 60 Vbeta and 13 Jbeta primers. Assay: immunoSEQ multiplex PCR; the TCRdb copy retains only in-frame clones and omits some. The repertoire holds under 150,000 clones, with less than 80% as singletons. The sequencing input was PBMCs. The receptors originated from a female donor in good health and CMV-seropositive.

This sequence joins TRBV5-6 and TRBJ1-2, with a possible D match to TRBD1 (5 bases). Germline V gene sequence: CDR1 SGHDT, CDR2 YYEEEE. The CDR3 totals 18 residues. Trimming took 0 bases from V and 0 from J, leaving 18 bases between them. The CDR3 coding sequence is TGTGCCAGCAGCTTGGCCGGACAACTCCACCGTTCTAACTATGGCTACACCTTC. This sequence encodes CASSLAGQLHRSNYGYTF. The whole variable domain, remainder taken from reference TRBV5-6 and TRBJ1-2, is DAGVTQSPTHLIKTRGQQVTLRCSPKSGHDTVSWYQQALGQGPQFIFQYYEEEERQRGNFPDRFSGHQFPNYSSELNVNALLLGDSALYLCASSLAGQLHRSNYGYTFGSGTRLTVV.

The chain employs TRBV27 and TRBJ2-7; perhaps TRBD1 as D (5 bases). V lost 4 bases to trimming and J lost 0 bases, with 7 bases between them. This CDR3 is 13 amino acids long. Germline CDR1 and CDR2: MNHEY and SMNVEV (reference sequence). In DNA form, the CDR3 reads TGTGCCAGCAGTTGGACACCCTCCTACGAGCAGTACTTC. Encoded protein: CASSWTPSYEQYF.

This chain connects TRBV1 to TRBJ2-3; whether TRBD2, the table's D call, matches the DNA was not checked. TRBV1 is a pseudogene segment. The CDR3 spans 15 residues. The CDR3 DNA sequence: TGCACCAGCAGCCTTGGTGCGGGGGGGCTGAATACGCAGTATTTT. Translated: CTSSLGAGGLNTQYF.

This chain connects TRBV7-9 to TRBJ1-2, with TRBD1 matching 11 bases. This CDR3 is built from 15 residues. CDR1 is SEHNR and CDR2 is FQNEAQ in the germline V gene (reference sequence). Trimming removed 5 bases from V and 2 bases from J; junction bases left unmatched: 4. CDR3 in DNA: TGTGCCAGCAGCCTGGGACAGGGGGGAAACTATGGCTACACCTTC. Its translation: CASSLGQGGNYGYTF.

This rearrangement joins TRBV5-1 to TRBJ2-3, with 8 bases identical to TRBD2. Germline assignment: CDR1 SGHRS and CDR2 YFSETQ. The CDR3 has 16 residues. After removal of 0 bases from V and 2 bases from J, the junction contained 5 bases not matched to a gene. The CDR3 spells CASSLAPAGVTDTQYF. The CDR3 coding sequence is TGCGCCAGCAGCTTGGCACCAGCGGGGGTCACAGATACGCAGTATTTT. Complete variable domain (other parts from reference TRBV5-1 and TRBJ2-3): KAGVTQTPRYLIKTRGQQVTLSCSPISGHRSVSWYQQTPGQGLQFLFEYFSETQRNKGNFPGRFSGRQFSNSRSEMNVSTLELGDSALYLCASSLAPAGVTDTQYFGPGTRLTVL.

The J gene is TRBJ2-7, the V gene TRBV6-6, with TRBD1 matching 7 bases. There are 14 residues in the CDR3. Germline V gene data show CDR1 as MNHNY and CDR2 as SVGAGI (reference sequence). Trimming removed 7 bases from V and 6 bases from J; junction bases left unmatched: 12. Written as DNA, the CDR3 is TGTGCCAGCACCCAACAGGGGCGCGGTTCCGAGCAGTACTTC. It is translated as CASTQQGRGSEQYF.

This rearrangement joins TRBV2 to TRBJ1-1; D remains unclear. This CDR3 has 13 residues. CDR1 and CDR2 from the germline V gene are SNHLY and FYNNEI. Trimming shortened V by 1 base and J by 4 bases, and 7 bases separated the two germline ends. This CDR3 reads CASSEDGFTEAFF. CDR3 sequence (DNA): TGTGCCAGCAGTGAAGACGGTTTCACTGAAGCTTTCTTT.

The chain has TRBV9 and TRBJ2-1, with 7 bases matching TRBD2. Germline V lookup: CDR1 SGDLS, CDR2 YYNGEE. The CDR3 consists of 12 residues. The trim removed 7 bases at V and 5 bases at J, leaving 3 bases unmatched. CDR3 loop: CASASGNNEQFF. The DNA of the CDR3 is TGTGCCAGCGCTAGCGGAAACAATGAGCAGTTCTTC.

The V call is TRBV7-2, the J call TRBJ2-7, with 11 bases matching TRBD1. V was pared by 5 bases and J by 0 bases, with 6 bases of the junction left unmatched. Germline values: CDR1 SGHTA, CDR2 FQGNSA. This CDR3 spans 16 amino acids. The CDR3 DNA reads as TGTGCCAGCAGCGAAGGGACAGGGGGAGTCTCCTACGAGCAGTACTTC. Amino acids: CASSEGTGGVSYEQYF. Drawing the rest from reference TRBV7-2 and TRBJ2-7, the complete variable domain is GAGVSQSPSNKVTEKGKDVELRCDPISGHTALYWYRQSLGQGLEFLIYFQGNSAPDKSGLPSDRFSAERTGGSVSTLTIQRTQQEDSAVYLCASSEGTGGVSYEQYFGPGTRLTVT.

V gene TRBV7-8 combines with J gene TRBJ1-1; TRBD1 agrees at 8 bases. The CDR3 runs 13 residues. With V trimmed by 3 bases and J by 3 bases, 0 bases remained unmatched. Germline values: CDR1 SGHVS, CDR2 FQNEAQ. CDR3 DNA sequence: TGTGCCAGCAGCTTGGACAGGGACACTGAAGCTTTCTTT. It specifies CASSLDRDTEAFF.

This chain uses TRBV27 with TRBJ2-7, with D perhaps TRBD2 (6 bases). Germline V gives CDR1 MNHEY, CDR2 SMNVEV (reference sequence). The CDR3 has 14 residues. Trimming pared 3 bases from V and 3 bases from J, leaving 12 bases between. The CDR3 region has the DNA TGTGCCAGCAGTTTGGCGGGGACCCGCTACGAGCAGTACTTC. This encodes CASSLAGTRYEQYF.

The CDR3 region is CASSQLGTSYNEQFF. The DNA for the CDR3 is TGCGCCAGCAGCCAACTGGGGACTAGTTACAATGAGCAGTTCTTC. The gene calls are TRBV4-1 and TRBJ2-1, with TRBD2 identical over 8 bases. The CDR3 is 15 residues long. V was clipped by 2 bases and J by 4 bases; unmatched bases: 4. Per germline, CDR1 MGHRA and CDR2 YSYEKL.

The chain is built from TRBV7-9 and TRBJ1-5; 9 bases are a match to TRBD1. V was pared by 5 bases and J by 6 bases, with 5 bases of the junction left unmatched. Germline V gene lookup returns CDR1 SEHNR and CDR2 FQNEAQ (reference sequence). This CDR3 is built from 14 residues. The CDR3, as DNA: TGTGCCAGCAGCCACGGGACAGGGACTCAGCCCCAGCATTTT. Encoded protein: CASSHGTGTQPQHF.

The V call is TRBV19, the J call TRBJ1-2, with 7 nucleotides matching TRBD1. This CDR3 is 16 amino acids long. Trimming at V came to 5 bases and at J to 8 bases, leaving 17 bases not matched to a gene. Germline V gene data show CDR1 as LNHDA and CDR2 as SQIVND (reference sequence). The chain's CDR3 is CASSPTPGQLSEGYTF. CDR3 in DNA: TGTGCCAGTAGTCCGACTCCGGGACAGCTGTCGGAGGGCTACACCTTC.

The V gene is TRBV30, the J gene TRBJ1-5; TRBD1 agrees at 10 bases. Trimming cost V 5 bases and J 0 bases; bases outside gene matches: 1. Germline assignment: CDR1 GTSNPN and CDR2 SVGIG (reference sequence). CDR3 length equals 14 residues. CDR3 sequence (DNA): TGTGCCTGGGGGACAGGGGTTAGCAATCAGCCCCAGCATTTT. This encodes CAWGTGVSNQPQHF.

The chain uses TRBV6-5 and TRBJ1-1; 7 nucleotides match TRBD1. Germline CDR1 is MNHEY and CDR2 is SVGAGI. The CDR3 contains 14 residues. The junction had 8 bases not matched to a gene; V was cut back by 5 bases and J by 5 bases. The CDR3 protein is CASSEKPGGTEAFF. For the CDR3, the DNA is TGTGCCAGCAGTGAAAAGCCAGGGGGGACTGAAGCTTTCTTT.

The rearrangement joins TRBV5-1 to TRBJ2-3; 8 bases fit TRBD1. V lost 4 bases, J lost 2 bases, and 6 bases stayed unmatched. The CDR3 loop spans 15 amino acids. Germline CDR1 is SGHRS and CDR2 is YFSETQ. CDR3 protein: CASSQWTGLTDTQYF. CDR3 DNA: TGCGCCAGCAGCCAATGGACAGGGCTCACAGATACGCAGTATTTT.

V and J are TRBV5-8 and TRBJ2-6; D uncertain. The V end lost 3 bases, the J end lost 4 bases, and 14 bases lay between the germline ends. The CDR3 sequence is 16 residues long. The germline V gene encodes CDR1 SGHTS and CDR2 YDEGEE. The CDR3 DNA reads as TGTGCCAGCAGCTCTGCCCAGGTCCTCGGGGCCAACGTCCTGACTTTC. Translated, it gives CASSSAQVLGANVLTF. Full variable domain (outside the CDR3, taken from reference TRBV5-8 and TRBJ2-6): EAGVTQSPTHLIKTRGQQATLRCSPISGHTSVYWYQQALGLGLQFLLWYDEGEERNRGNFPPRFSGRQFPNYSSELNVNALELEDSALYLCASSSAQVLGANVLTFGAGSRLTVL.

This clone turned up a few times. This chain connects TRBV15 to TRBJ1-5, with TRBD1 identical over 10 bases. The CDR3 runs to 15 residues. Germline V CDR1 and CDR2: LNHNV, YYDKDF (reference sequence). Trimming at V came to 5 bases and at J to 6 bases, leaving 7 bases not matched to a gene. CDR3 in amino acids: CATSAGQGVGQPQHF. In DNA form, the CDR3 reads TGTGCCACCAGCGCTGGACAGGGGGTCGGTCAGCCCCAGCATTTT. The complete variable domain, with remaining parts taken from reference TRBV15 and TRBJ1-5, reads DAMVIQNPRYQVTQFGKPVTLSCSQTLNHNVMYWYQQKSSQAPKLLFHYYDKDFNNEADTPDNFQSRRPNTSFCFLDIRSPGLGDTAMYLCATSAGQGVGQPQHFGDGTRLSIL.

In its sample, this clone was seen once. The chain is built from TRBV10-3 and TRBJ2-3; no reliable D call. Germline lookup yields CDR1 ENHRY and CDR2 SYGVKD. CDR3 length: 13 amino acids. The V end lost 0 bases, the J end lost 4 bases, and 5 bases lay between the germline ends. Here the CDR3 reads CAISESGSDTQYF. The CDR3 DNA follows: TGTGCCATCAGTGAGTCTGGCTCAGATACGCAGTATTTT.

V is TRBV4-1 and J is TRBJ2-1; 11 nucleotides agree with TRBD2. The CDR3 has 18 amino acids. J was trimmed by 7 bases and V by 1 base; bases with no gene match: 12. Germline V gene data show CDR1 as MGHRA and CDR2 as YSYEKL. Written as DNA, the CDR3 is TGCGCCAGCAGCCAAGTGGAATTACGGGCTAGCGGGGGGAATGAGCAGTTCTTC. As protein: CASSQVELRASGGNEQFF.

V gene TRBV25-1 combines with J gene TRBJ2-1; TRBD2 might be the D (6 bases). The germline CDR1 and CDR2 sequences are MGHDK and SYGVNS. The ends were cut back, 1 base at V and 0 bases at J, with 10 bases in the middle. CDR3 length: 16 residues. DNA for the CDR3: TGTGCCAGCAGTGAATTGGGCGGGGACTCCTACAATGAGCAGTTCTTC. Its protein is CASSELGGDSYNEQFF.

This chain uses TRBV29-1 with TRBJ1-1; possible D gene TRBD1, 6 bases. V shed 7 bases and J shed 1 base, with 16 bases lying between them. Germline V lookup: CDR1 SQVTM, CDR2 ANQGSEA. The CDR3 has 14 amino acids. DNA of the CDR3: TGCAGCGCCAAAAGGTCACAGGGGAACACTGAAGCTTTCTTT. This translates into CSAKRSQGNTEAFF. Variable domain in full (rest from reference TRBV29-1 and TRBJ1-1): SAVISQKPSRDICQRGTSLTIQCQVDSQVTMMFWYRQQPGQSLTLIATANQGSEATYESGFVIDKFPISRPNLTFSTLTVSNMSPEDSSIYLCSAKRSQGNTEAFFGQGTRLTVV.

The chain joins TRBV7-9 to TRBJ2-5; 12 bases match TRBD2. Germline CDR1 SEHNR, CDR2 FQNEAQ (reference sequence). J was trimmed by 5 bases and V by 5 bases; bases with no gene match: 6. This CDR3 spans 15 amino acids. CDR3 bases: TGTGCCAGCAGCCGCTCTAGCGGGGGGGCCGAGACCCAGTACTTC. It is translated as CASSRSSGGAETQYF.

This chain uses TRBV6-6 with TRBJ2-7, with D possibly being TRBD2 (6 bases). Germline-derived CDR1 and CDR2 are MNHNY and SVGAGI (reference sequence). Deletions cut 6 bases from V and 2 bases from J, with 17 bases between. The CDR3 is made up of 15 amino acids. For the CDR3, the DNA is TGTGCCAGCAGGGGAAGTAGCGGTGGGGCCTACGAGCAGTACTTC. Its translation: CASRGSSGGAYEQYF.

This sequence joins TRBV7-2 and TRBJ1-2; D possibly corresponds to TRBD1 (6 bases). The germline V gene encodes CDR1 SGHTA and CDR2 FQGNSA. The V gene lost 4 bases and the J gene lost 1 base, with 13 bases spanning the gap. The length of the CDR3 is 15 residues. The CDR3 loop is CASSSRQDINYGYTF. As DNA, the CDR3 is TGTGCCAGCAGCTCTCGACAGGATATTAACTATGGCTACACCTTC. The full variable domain, completed using reference TRBV7-2 and TRBJ1-2, is GAGVSQSPSNKVTEKGKDVELRCDPISGHTALYWYRQSLGQGLEFLIYFQGNSAPDKSGLPSDRFSAERTGGSVSTLTIQRTQQEDSAVYLCASSSRQDINYGYTFGSGTRLTVV.

This clone was recorded a few times. The DNA of the CDR3 is TGTGCCAGCACCTCCCAGGGAATGTGGGATCAGCCCCAGCATTTT. This codes for CASTSQGMWDQPQHF. The V call is TRBV28, the J call TRBJ1-5, with D possibly TRBD1 on 5 matching bases. Trimming shortened V by 7 bases and J by 5 bases, and 18 bases separated the two germline ends. Looked up from germline, CDR1 is MDHEN and CDR2 is SYDVKM. CDR3 size: 15 residues.

This chain joins TRBV27 and TRBJ1-2; 11 nucleotides match TRBD1. Germline lookup yields CDR1 MNHEY and CDR2 SMNVEV (reference sequence). The V and J ends lost 8 bases and 2 bases, in that order; junction bases with no gene match: 7. The CDR3 runs 15 residues. In DNA, the CDR3 is TGTGCCAGCGGCCCCGGGACAGGGGGAAACTATGGCTACACCTTC. Protein: CASGPGTGGNYGYTF.

The chain is built from TRBV2 and TRBJ1-2, with D maybe TRBD1 (5 bases). This CDR3 comprises 14 residues. CDR1 and CDR2 from the germline V gene are SNHLY and FYNNEI. V was clipped by 4 bases and J by 3 bases, with 12 bases between them. CDR3: CASSVGGNHYGYTF. The CDR3 nucleotides are TGTGCCAGCAGTGTGGGGGGTAATCACTATGGCTACACCTTC.

The chain recombines TRBV9 with TRBJ1-3; D gene uncertain. The CDR3 sequence is 13 residues long. V dropped 4 bases and J dropped 4 bases, with 9 bases sitting between them. Germline V gene lookup returns CDR1 SGDLS and CDR2 YYNGEE. CDR3 nucleotides: TGTGCCAGCAGCCTCCCTCCCGGAAACACCATATATTTT. It is translated as CASSLPPGNTIYF.

This chain links TRBV25-1 with TRBJ2-6, with D uncertain. CDR1 and CDR2 from the germline V gene are MGHDK and SYGVNS. Deletions cut 5 bases from V and 2 bases from J, with 10 bases between. The CDR3 is 15 residues long. This CDR3 is CASSHRVAGANVLTF. The CDR3 nucleotides read TGTGCCAGCAGTCACCGGGTCGCTGGGGCCAACGTCCTGACTTTC.

This clone was seen more than once but under ten times. This chain links TRBV2 with TRBJ1-2; perhaps TRBD1 as D (5 bases). The CDR3 has 12 amino acids. The germline gives CDR1 SNHLY, CDR2 FYNNEI. V was shortened by 5 bases and J by 8 bases, with 12 bases between the two germline ends. The CDR3 spells CASSQGWAGYTF. CDR3 nucleotide sequence: TGTGCCAGCAGTCAGGGTTGGGCAGGCTACACCTTC.